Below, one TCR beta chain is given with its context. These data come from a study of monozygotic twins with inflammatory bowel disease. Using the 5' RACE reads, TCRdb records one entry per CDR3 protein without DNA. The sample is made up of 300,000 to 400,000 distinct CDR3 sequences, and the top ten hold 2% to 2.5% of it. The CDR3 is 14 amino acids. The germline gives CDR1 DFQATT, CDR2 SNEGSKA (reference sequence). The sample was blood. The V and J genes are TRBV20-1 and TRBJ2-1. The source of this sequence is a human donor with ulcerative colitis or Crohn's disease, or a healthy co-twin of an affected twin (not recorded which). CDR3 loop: CSATYPKGYNEQFF.